What follows are 15 T cell receptor beta chains derived from one specimen sequenced in a study of blood T cell repertoires in COVID-19. TCRdb keeps only in-frame clones here, not all; method: immunoSEQ multiplex PCR. The sample consists of approximately 56,000 clones, around 84% of them appearing once. The source material was peripheral blood. Receptors were obtained from a woman of 80 years or more with acute or convalescent COVID-19.

The rearrangement joins TRBV3-1 (or the pseudogene TRBV3-2) to TRBJ1-1; weak D call: TRBD1 (6 bases). Trimming stripped 8 bases from V and 4 bases from J, with 17 bases between. The CDR3 loop spans 14 amino acids. CDR1 is LGHDT and CDR2 is YNNKEL in the germline V gene (reference sequence). CDR3 bases: TGTGCCAGCCGTCCGGCAGGGGCGGCCACTGAAGCTTTCTTT. It is translated as CASRPAGAATEAFF.

This rearrangement joins TRBV5-4 to TRBJ1-2; D gene ambiguous. This CDR3 is built from 12 residues. The V end lost 4 bases, the J end lost 5 bases, and 9 bases lay between the germline ends. CDR1 SGHNT and CDR2 YYREEE come from the germline V gene (reference sequence). CDR3 nucleotide sequence: TGTGCCAGCAGCGGGGAGGATTATGGCTACACCTTC. This gives the protein CASSGEDYGYTF.

This clone was detected only once. V gene TRBV7-2 combines with J gene TRBJ1-5, with unresolved D. This CDR3 spans 15 amino acids. V gave up 2 bases and J gave up 4 bases, with 12 bases separating them. Per the germline V gene, CDR1 is SGHTA and CDR2 is FQGNSA. The CDR3 DNA sequence: TGTGCCAGCAGCTTAATGGGTAGGGAGAATCAGCCCCAGCATTTT. Protein sequence: CASSLMGRENQPQHF.

The chain uses TRBV7-2 and TRBJ2-7, with 11 bases fitting TRBD1. CDR1 is SGHTA, CDR2 FQGNSA, per germline. The CDR3 runs 16 residues. After removal of 0 bases from V and 4 bases from J, the junction contained 5 bases not matched to a gene. The chain's CDR3 is CASSLASDRGQYEQYF. The CDR3 DNA reads as TGTGCCAGCAGCTTAGCTTCGGACAGGGGGCAATACGAGCAGTACTTC. The variable domain in full, with the rest retrieved from reference TRBV7-2 and TRBJ2-7, is GAGVSQSPSNKVTEKGKDVELRCDPISGHTALYWYRQSLGQGLEFLIYFQGNSAPDKSGLPSDRFSAERTGGSVSTLTIQRTQQEDSAVYLCASSLASDRGQYEQYFGPGTRLTVT.

The gene calls are TRBV1 and TRBJ2-3; the DNA was not compared with TRBD1, the D call given in the table. TRBV1 is listed as a pseudogene. This CDR3 has 16 amino acids. The CDR3 loop is CTSSQDCRGGTDTQYF. The CDR3 coding sequence is TGCACCAGCAGCCAAGACTGCAGGGGGGGCACAGATACGCAGTATTTT.

The chain carries TRBV7-6 and TRBJ2-2; 12 bases are shared with TRBD2. The ends lost 3 bases at V and 5 bases at J; junction bases unmatched: 1. Looked up from germline, CDR1 is SGHVS and CDR2 is FNYEAQ. This CDR3 comprises 15 residues. The CDR3 DNA reads as TGTGCCAGCAGCTTGGGGACTAGCGGGACCGGGGAGCTGTTTTTT. It translates to CASSLGTSGTGELFF.

This clone was detected only a few times. The chain combines TRBV5-1 with TRBJ1-1; TRBD1 is a possible D gene (5 bases). This CDR3 has 15 amino acids. V lost 4 bases, J lost 1 base, and 14 bases lay in between. Per the germline V gene, CDR1 is SGHRS and CDR2 is YFSETQ. The DNA of the CDR3 is TGCGCCAGCAGCGCGGGGGGACTTAGGAACACTGAAGCTTTCTTT. This sequence encodes CASSAGGLRNTEAFF.

The chain carries TRBV29-1 and TRBJ1-1; no definite D call. The CDR3 runs to 12 residues. Germline values: CDR1 SQVTM, CDR2 ANQGSEA. With 7 bases removed from V and 1 base from J, the gap between germline ends came to 10 bases. The CDR3 DNA sequence: TGCAGCGGAGGGTCCCCGAACACTGAAGCTTTCTTT. Amino acids: CSGGSPNTEAFF.

This sequence joins TRBV5-1 and TRBJ1-1; D unclear. CDR3 size: 13 residues. Germline values: CDR1 SGHRS, CDR2 YFSETQ. Trimming removed 2 bases at V and 1 base at J, with 6 bases between. The CDR3 protein is CASSFSGNTEAFF. CDR3 DNA: TGCGCCAGCAGCTTCTCAGGGAACACTGAAGCTTTCTTT.

This clone occurred once. The chain is built from TRBV4-2 and TRBJ1-4, with TRBD1 as a possible D gene (6 bases). CDR1 and CDR2 (germline): LGHNA, YNFKEQ. The CDR3 has 15 amino acids. Trimming left V 0 bases short and J 8 bases short, with 13 bases between. This CDR3 reads CASSQEAQGGEKLFF. DNA of the CDR3: TGTGCCAGCAGCCAAGAAGCACAGGGTGGAGAAAAACTGTTTTTT.

CDR3 DNA sequence: TGTGCCAGTAGTATCCTTGGCAGCCAAGAGACCCAGTACTTC. This sequence encodes CASSILGSQETQYF. The rearrangement uses TRBV19 and TRBJ2-5, with no clear D. Trimming took off 3 bases at V and 1 base at J, with 9 bases between the two ends. There are 14 residues in the CDR3. Germline V gene sequence: CDR1 LNHDA, CDR2 SQIVND (reference sequence).

This clone occurred once. The V call is TRBV19, the J call TRBJ2-4; TRBD1 agrees at 7 bases. V lost 3 bases, J lost 1 base, and 6 bases stayed unmatched. CDR1 and CDR2 (germline): LNHDA, SQIVND (reference sequence). The CDR3 totals 16 residues. CDR3 DNA: TGTGCCAGTAGTATCCCACAGGGGATTGCCAAAAACATTCAGTACTTC. Amino acid sequence: CASSIPQGIAKNIQYF. The whole variable domain, remainder taken from reference TRBV19 and TRBJ2-4, is DGGITQSPKYLFRKEGQNVTLSCEQNLNHDAMYWYRQDPGQGLRLIYYSQIVNDFQKGDIAEGYSVSREKKESFPLTVTSAQKNPTAFYLCASSIPQGIAKNIQYFGAGTRLSVL.

The chain uses TRBV7-2 and TRBJ2-5, with 7 bases lining up with TRBD2. Germline CDR1 SGHTA, CDR2 FQGNSA. V shed 1 base and J 5 bases; nucleotides not matched to a gene: 13. The CDR3 totals 17 residues. The CDR3 protein is CASSLGLASGIGETQYF. The DNA of the CDR3 is TGTGCCAGCAGCTTAGGGTTGGCTAGCGGAATCGGGGAGACCCAGTACTTC.

This chain joins TRBV7-2 and TRBJ1-2; TRBD1 matches at 9 bases. V dropped 1 base and J dropped 7; count of bases not matched to a gene: 4. The CDR3 contains 14 residues. Germline V gives CDR1 SGHTA, CDR2 FQGNSA. CDR3 nucleotide sequence: TGTGCCAGCAGCTTAGGGACAGGGGACGTTGGCTACACCTTC. It specifies CASSLGTGDVGYTF.

The rearrangement uses TRBV2 and TRBJ1-2; a possible D gene is TRBD1 (6 bases). The V and J ends lost 5 bases and 5 bases respectively, with 21 bases between them. The CDR3 is 16 amino acids. The germline gives CDR1 SNHLY, CDR2 FYNNEI. The CDR3 DNA sequence: TGTGCCAGCAGTCCTACCCCAGGGGTGACCCAGTATGGCTACACCTTC. Translation: CASSPTPGVTQYGYTF. The full variable domain, its missing parts supplied by reference TRBV2 and TRBJ1-2, is EPEVTQTPSHQVTQMGQEVILRCVPISNHLYFYWYRQILGQKVEFLVSFYNNEISEKSEIFDDQFSVERPDGSNFTLKIRSTKLEDSAMYFCASSPTPGVTQYGYTFGSGTRLTVV.